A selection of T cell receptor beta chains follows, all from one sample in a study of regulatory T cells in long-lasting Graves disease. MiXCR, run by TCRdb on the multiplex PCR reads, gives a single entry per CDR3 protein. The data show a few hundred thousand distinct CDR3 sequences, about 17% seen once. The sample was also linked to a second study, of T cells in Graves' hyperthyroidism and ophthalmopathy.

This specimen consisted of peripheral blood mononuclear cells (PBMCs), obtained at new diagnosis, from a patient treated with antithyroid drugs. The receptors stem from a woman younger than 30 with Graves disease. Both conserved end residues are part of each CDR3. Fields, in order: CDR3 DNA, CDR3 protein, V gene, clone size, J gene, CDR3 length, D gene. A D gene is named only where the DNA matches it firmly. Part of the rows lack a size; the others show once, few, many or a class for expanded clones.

TGTGCCAGCAGCGCCCCCTCCGGGACAGGCTATTCACCCCTCCACTTT | CASSAPSGTGYSPLHF | TRBV5-5 | few | TRBJ1-6 | 16 | TRBD1
TGTGCCAGCAGTGAAACGAGGAACACCGGGGAGCTGTTTTTT | CASSETRNTGELFF | TRBV2 | few | TRBJ2-2 | 14 | -
TGTGCTAGCAGCGCGTCCGGGACAGGCATCACAGATACGCAGTATTTT | CASSASGTGITDTQYF | TRBV7-7 | many | TRBJ2-3 | 16 | TRBD1
TGTGCCAGCAGCCAAGGGACAACTGAAGCTTTCTTT | CASSQGTTEAFF | TRBV3-1 | - | TRBJ1-1 | 12 | -
TGCAGCGTTGCCCCAGGGGGCAGGACTGAAGCTTTCTTT | CSVAPGGRTEAFF | TRBV29-1 | - | TRBJ1-1 | 13 | TRBD1
TGTGCCATCGGGTCGATTAGCGGGATGTACAATGAGCAGTTCTTC | CAIGSISGMYNEQFF | TRBV10-3 | many | TRBJ2-1 | 15 | TRBD2
TGTGCCAGCAGCTTGCCGCCGGAGAATGAGCAGTTCTTC | CASSLPPENEQFF | TRBV5-6 | many | TRBJ2-1 | 13 | -
TGCAGTGCTAGTAATACGGCATATCACGGCTACACCTTC | CSASNTAYHGYTF | TRBV20-1 | - | TRBJ1-2 | 13 | -
TGTGCCAGCAATATACAGGGGGCCACTGAAGCTTTCTTT | CASNIQGATEAFF | TRBV5-4 | - | TRBJ1-1 | 13 | TRBD1
TGTGCCATCAGTGGGGCGGGAGGTCCAGATACGCAGTATTTT | CAISGAGGPDTQYF | TRBV10-3 | - | TRBJ2-3 | 14 | TRBD2
TGTGCCAGCAGTCCATTGGGAGCGGGAACCACAGATACGCAGTATTTT | CASSPLGAGTTDTQYF | TRBV7-6 | many | TRBJ2-3 | 16 | TRBD2
TGTGCCACCAGTGATCCGCCAAGGGTCTACACCTTC | CATSDPPRVYTF | TRBV24-1 | many | TRBJ1-2 | 12 | -
TGTGCCAGCAGCTCCCGGGGGGCGGTGGGTTCTGCCTACGAGCAGTACTTC | CASSSRGAVGSAYEQYF | TRBV7-9 | few | TRBJ2-7 | 17 | -
TGCGCCAGCAGCTTGCGGCAGAGCTCCTACGAGCAGTACTTC | CASSLRQSSYEQYF | TRBV5-1 | many | TRBJ2-7 | 14 | -
TGCGCCAGCAGCTTGGTGGGACTAGCGGGCCCTAGCACAGATACGCAGTATTTT | CASSLVGLAGPSTDTQYF | TRBV5-1 | few | TRBJ2-3 | 18 | TRBD2
TGTGCCAGCAGTTTATGGAGGCTCTACGAGCAGTACTTC | CASSLWRLYEQYF | TRBV28 | many | TRBJ2-7 | 13 | -
TGTGCCAGCTCACCGTCCGTTCCCGAGCAGTACTTC | CASSPSVPEQYF | TRBV18 | - | TRBJ2-7 | 12 | -
TGTGCCAGCAGTGAATTCCACGAGCAGTACTTC | CASSEFHEQYF | TRBV2 | many | TRBJ2-7 | 11 | -
TGTGCCAGCAGCTTCGCGGGAGGGGGCTACGAGCAGTACTTC | CASSFAGGGYEQYF | TRBV12-3/TRBV12-4 | many | TRBJ2-7 | 14 | TRBD2
TGTGCCAGCAGTGAAACTTGGGGTGTAGCTTTCTTT | CASSETWGVAFF | TRBV2 | many | TRBJ1-1 | 12 | -
TGCGCCAGCAGACGGGTACGGGACAGGGACTATGGCTACACCTTC | CASRRVRDRDYGYTF | TRBV5-1 | - | TRBJ1-2 | 15 | TRBD1
TGTGCCAGCAGACCGGACGGGTTGACCCTCTACGAGCAGTACTTC | CASRPDGLTLYEQYF | TRBV3-1 | few | TRBJ2-7 | 15 | -
TGTGCCAGCAGCGTAGGGACAGGGGGCAATGAGCAGTTCTTC | CASSVGTGGNEQFF | TRBV9 | few | TRBJ2-1 | 14 | TRBD1
TGCGCCAGCAGCCAAGATTATGGTGTACAGGGGGGGCCCCAGCATTTT | CASSQDYGVQGGPQHF | TRBV4-1 | few | TRBJ1-5 | 16 | TRBD1
TGTGCCAGCAACCGCGAGGGGGCCACTAACACCGGGGAGCTGTTTTTT | CASNREGATNTGELFF | TRBV28 | many | TRBJ2-2 | 16 | TRBD1
TGTGCCAGTAGGACCGGGGTCCGGGGCACTGAAGCTTTCTTT | CASRTGVRGTEAFF | TRBV19 | - | TRBJ1-1 | 14 | -
TGTGCCAGCAGCTTAGTAGGACTAGCGGGAGATCAAGATACGCAGTATTTT | CASSLVGLAGDQDTQYF | TRBV7-9 | many | TRBJ2-3 | 17 | TRBD2
TGTGCCAGTAGTTCCTCGGGATTTCAAGAGACCCAGTACTTC | CASSSSGFQETQYF | TRBV19 | - | TRBJ2-5 | 14 | -
TGTGCCAGCTCACCAGTCACAGATAATGAAAAACTGTTTTTT | CASSPVTDNEKLFF | TRBV18 | many | TRBJ1-4 | 14 | -
TGCAGCGTTGAAGAGCGGGCGGTGTTGGCAGGGGGGTCCTACAATGAGCAGTTCTTC | CSVEERAVLAGGSYNEQFF | TRBV29-1 | - | TRBJ2-1 | 19 | -
TGTGCCAGCAGTTCGACAGGGGGTGGTTACGAGCAGTACTTC | CASSSTGGGYEQYF | TRBV12-3/TRBV12-4 | many | TRBJ2-7 | 14 | TRBD1
TGTGCCAGCAGCTTTTTTGGACAGGGTTTCAATTCACCCCTCTACTTT | CASSFFGQGFNSPLYF | TRBV11-3 | few | TRBJ1-6 | 16 | TRBD1
TGCAGTGCTAGAGATTATTCCACAACTAGCGGGAGATATGAGCAGTTCTTC | CSARDYSTTSGRYEQFF | TRBV20-1 | once | TRBJ2-1 | 17 | TRBD2
TGTGCCAGCAGCTTAGTTGGGACTCCAGGGGAGACCCAGTACTTC | CASSLVGTPGETQYF | TRBV11-3 | many | TRBJ2-5 | 15 | -
TGTGCCAGCAGCTCTTTAGCGGGAACTAGCACAGATACGCAGTATTTT | CASSSLAGTSTDTQYF | TRBV7-2 | many | TRBJ2-3 | 16 | TRBD2
TGTGCCAGCAGTCGGTCAGGGGTGAACACTGAAGCTTTCTTT | CASSRSGVNTEAFF | TRBV28 | many | TRBJ1-1 | 14 | -
TGTGCCAGCAGCCCTACAGGTCTAGCGGGAGGGCCATGGACCGGGGAGCTGTTTTTT | CASSPTGLAGGPWTGELFF | TRBV9 | few | TRBJ2-2 | 19 | TRBD2
TGTGCCAGCACCCAGATGGGCCAGGGGATCCGGTACGAGCAGTACTTC | CASTQMGQGIRYEQYF | TRBV27 | - | TRBJ2-7 | 16 | -
TGCGCCAGCAGTGAAGTGACAGGTTCAAATACGCAGTATTTT | CASSEVTGSNTQYF | TRBV10-1 | few | TRBJ2-3 | 14 | -
TGTGCCAGCAGTCCAGGACTAGCGGGAGGGATGAACGAGCAGTACTTC | CASSPGLAGGMNEQYF | TRBV12-3/TRBV12-4 | many | TRBJ2-7 | 16 | TRBD2
TGTGCCAGCAGCCAACAGGGTCACGAGCAGTACTTC | CASSQQGHEQYF | TRBV12-3/TRBV12-4 | many | TRBJ2-7 | 12 | -
TGCAGTGCTAGAGGGTCTGGACTAGCGCTTTACGAGCAGTACTTC | CSARGSGLALYEQYF | TRBV20-1 | - | TRBJ2-7 | 15 | TRBD2
TGTGCCAGCAGAGTGACTAGCGGGAGCTATGAGCAGTTCTTC | CASRVTSGSYEQFF | TRBV6-1 | many | TRBJ2-1 | 14 | TRBD2
TGTGCCTGGGGGACCTATGAGCAGTTCTTC | CAWGTYEQFF | TRBV30 | many | TRBJ2-1 | 10 | -
TGTGCCAGCAGCTTAGGACAGAATCAGCCCCAGCATTTT | CASSLGQNQPQHF | TRBV27 | many | TRBJ1-5 | 13 | -
TGTGCCAGCAGCGTAGCTCCTAGCGGAACCTACGAGCAGTACTTC | CASSVAPSGTYEQYF | TRBV9 | - | TRBJ2-7 | 15 | TRBD2
TGTGCCAGCAGCGTACTAGCGGGAAACAATGAGCAGTTCTTC | CASSVLAGNNEQFF | TRBV9 | few | TRBJ2-1 | 14 | TRBD2
TGTGCCAGCAGTTACAACAGGGGGTACGAGCAGTACTTC | CASSYNRGYEQYF | TRBV6-2/TRBV6-3 | many | TRBJ2-7 | 13 | TRBD1